What follows describes a single TCR beta chain. What it recognizes is unknown. The data derive from a study of cytotoxic CD8 clonotypes in ibrutinib-treated CLL. Turning to the study itself: After a median around 11 months on treatment (6 to 36), response samples were drawn. Study results and caveats: Clonality climbed at ibrutinib response, then dropped toward baseline at progression. While tracking circulating CD8+ T-cell counts, baseline clonality exceeded that of age-matched healthy donors.

The repertoire was sequenced with immunoSEQ multiplex PCR; TCRdb's copy has only in-frame clones and lacks some. This sample has under 200,000 clones, with more than 75% found just once. This receptor was taken from a human donor with chronic lymphocytic leukemia. The source material was PBMCs, sampled after 12 months of ibrutinib treatment.

CDR3 amino acids: CASSVGICSGNTIYF. DNA of the CDR3: TGCGCCAGCAGCGTGGGCATATGCTCTGGAAACACCATATATTTT. The J gene is TRBJ1-3, the V gene TRBV10-1; D is undetermined. The length of the CDR3 is 15 residues. The V gene's germline CDR1 is WNHNN and CDR2 SYGVQD (reference sequence). Trimming stripped 6 bases from V and 0 bases from J, with 12 bases between.